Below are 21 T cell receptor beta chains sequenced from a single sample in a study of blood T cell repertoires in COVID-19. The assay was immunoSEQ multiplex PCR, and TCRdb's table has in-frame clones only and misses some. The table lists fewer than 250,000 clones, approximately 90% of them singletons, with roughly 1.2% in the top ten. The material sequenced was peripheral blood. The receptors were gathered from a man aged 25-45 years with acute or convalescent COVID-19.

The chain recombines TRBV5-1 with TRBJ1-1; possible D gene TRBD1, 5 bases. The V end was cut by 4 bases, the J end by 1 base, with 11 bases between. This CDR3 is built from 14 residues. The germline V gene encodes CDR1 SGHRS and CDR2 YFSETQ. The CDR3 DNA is TGCGCCAGCAGCCTCGGACACCAGAACACTGAAGCTTTCTTT. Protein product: CASSLGHQNTEAFF.

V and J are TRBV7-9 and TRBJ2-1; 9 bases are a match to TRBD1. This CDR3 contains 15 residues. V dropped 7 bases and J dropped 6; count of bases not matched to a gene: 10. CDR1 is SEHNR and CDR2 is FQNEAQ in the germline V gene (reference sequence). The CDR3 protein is CASKQTGQGINEQFF. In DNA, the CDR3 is TGTGCCAGCAAACAAACGGGACAGGGCATCAATGAGCAGTTCTTC.

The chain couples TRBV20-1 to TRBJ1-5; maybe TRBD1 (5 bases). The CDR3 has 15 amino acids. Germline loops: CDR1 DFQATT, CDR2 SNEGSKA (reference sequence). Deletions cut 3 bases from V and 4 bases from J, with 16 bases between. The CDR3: CSASSIEGTNQPQHF. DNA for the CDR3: TGCAGTGCTAGTTCTATCGAGGGGACTAATCAGCCCCAGCATTTT.

In nucleotides, the CDR3 is TGTGCCAGCAGTTCAACTTACGAGGATGAGCAGTTCTTC. Encoded protein: CASSSTYEDEQFF. J is TRBJ2-1 and V is TRBV27; D not certain. CDR1 MNHEY and CDR2 SMNVEV come from the germline V gene (reference sequence). This CDR3 is built from 13 residues. V lost 4 bases and J 8 bases, leaving 12 bases between the germline ends.

CDR3 in amino acids: CASSPERQGARPKNIQYF. The CDR3 nucleotides are TGTGCCAGCAGCCCAGAGAGACAGGGCGCCCGACCAAAAAACATTCAGTACTTC. The chain combines TRBV7-8 with TRBJ2-4; 7 nucleotides agree with TRBD1. The CDR3 contains 18 residues. V gave up 5 bases and J gave up 4 bases; unmatched junction bases: 17. Germline V gives CDR1 SGHVS, CDR2 FQNEAQ.

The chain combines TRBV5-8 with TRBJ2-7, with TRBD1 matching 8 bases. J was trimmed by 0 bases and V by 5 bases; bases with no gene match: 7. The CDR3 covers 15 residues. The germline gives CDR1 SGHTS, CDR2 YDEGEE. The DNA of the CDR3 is TGTGCCAGCAGTTCTACAGGGGGGTCCTCCTACGAGCAGTACTTC. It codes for CASSSTGGSSYEQYF.

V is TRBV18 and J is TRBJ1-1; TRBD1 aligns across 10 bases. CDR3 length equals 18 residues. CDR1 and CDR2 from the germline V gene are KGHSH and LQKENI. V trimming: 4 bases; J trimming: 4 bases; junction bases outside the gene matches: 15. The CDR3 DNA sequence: TGTGCCAGCTCACGAGTGACAGGGGGCGGAAAAGTGGCCACTGAAGCTTTCTTT. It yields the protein CASSRVTGGGKVATEAFF. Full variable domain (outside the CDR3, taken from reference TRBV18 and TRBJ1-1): NAGVMQNPRHLVRRRGQEARLRCSPMKGHSHVYWYRQLPEEGLKFMVYLQKENIIDESGMPKERFSAEFPKEGPSILRIQQVVRGDSAAYFCASSRVTGGGKVATEAFFGQGTRLTVV.

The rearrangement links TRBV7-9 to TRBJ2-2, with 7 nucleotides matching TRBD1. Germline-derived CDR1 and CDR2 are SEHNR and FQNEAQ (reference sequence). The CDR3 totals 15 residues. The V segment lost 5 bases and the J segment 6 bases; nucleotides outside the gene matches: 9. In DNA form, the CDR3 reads TGTGCCAGCAGCGATAAGACAGGGTCGGCCGGGGAGCTGTTTTTT. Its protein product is CASSDKTGSAGELFF.

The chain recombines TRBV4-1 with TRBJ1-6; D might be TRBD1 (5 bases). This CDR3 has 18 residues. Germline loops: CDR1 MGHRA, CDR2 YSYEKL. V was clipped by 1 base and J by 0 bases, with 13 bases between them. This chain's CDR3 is CASSQGTGASSYNSPLHF. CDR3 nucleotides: TGCGCCAGCAGCCAAGGTACTGGGGCAAGCTCCTATAATTCACCCCTCCACTTT.

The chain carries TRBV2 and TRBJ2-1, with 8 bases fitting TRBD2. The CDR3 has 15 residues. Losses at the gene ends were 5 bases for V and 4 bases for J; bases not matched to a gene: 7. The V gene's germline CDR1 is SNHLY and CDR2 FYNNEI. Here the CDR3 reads CASSQGGGRYNEQFF. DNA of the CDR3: TGTGCCAGCAGTCAAGGCGGGGGGCGATACAATGAGCAGTTCTTC. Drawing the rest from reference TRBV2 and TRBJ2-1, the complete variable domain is EPEVTQTPSHQVTQMGQEVILRCVPISNHLYFYWYRQILGQKVEFLVSFYNNEISEKSEIFDDQFSVERPDGSNFTLKIRSTKLEDSAMYFCASSQGGGRYNEQFFGPGTRLTVL.

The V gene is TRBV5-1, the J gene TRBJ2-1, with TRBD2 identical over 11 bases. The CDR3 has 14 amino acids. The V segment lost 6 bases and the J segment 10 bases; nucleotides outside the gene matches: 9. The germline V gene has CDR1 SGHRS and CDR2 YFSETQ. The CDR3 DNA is TGCGCCAGCACTCTAGCGGGAGGCGGCCGGGAGCAGTTCTTC. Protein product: CASTLAGGGREQFF.

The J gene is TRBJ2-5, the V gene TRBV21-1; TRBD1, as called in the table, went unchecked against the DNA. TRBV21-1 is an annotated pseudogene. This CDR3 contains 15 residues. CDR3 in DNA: TGTGCCAGCAGCATGACAGGACAGATAGAAGAGACCCAGTACTTC. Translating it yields CASSMTGQIEETQYF.

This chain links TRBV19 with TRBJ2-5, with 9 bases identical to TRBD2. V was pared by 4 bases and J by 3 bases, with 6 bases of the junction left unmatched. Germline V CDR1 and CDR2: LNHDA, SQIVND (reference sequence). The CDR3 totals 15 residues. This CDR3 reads CASSRASGTKETQYF. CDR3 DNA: TGTGCCAGTAGTAGGGCTAGCGGGACCAAAGAGACCCAGTACTTC.

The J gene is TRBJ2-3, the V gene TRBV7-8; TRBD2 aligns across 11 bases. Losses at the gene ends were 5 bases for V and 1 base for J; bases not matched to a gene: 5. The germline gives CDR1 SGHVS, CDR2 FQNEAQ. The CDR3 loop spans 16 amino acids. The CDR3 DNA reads TGTGCCAGCAGCAGAACTAGCGGGGGACGCACAGATACGCAGTATTTT. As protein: CASSRTSGGRTDTQYF.

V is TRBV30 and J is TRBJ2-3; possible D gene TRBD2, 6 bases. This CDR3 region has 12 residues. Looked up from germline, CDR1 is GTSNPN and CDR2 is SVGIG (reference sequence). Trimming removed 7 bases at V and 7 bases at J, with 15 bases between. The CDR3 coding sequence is TGTGCCTCCCTGGAGCGGGCCAATACGCAGTATTTT. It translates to CASLERANTQYF.

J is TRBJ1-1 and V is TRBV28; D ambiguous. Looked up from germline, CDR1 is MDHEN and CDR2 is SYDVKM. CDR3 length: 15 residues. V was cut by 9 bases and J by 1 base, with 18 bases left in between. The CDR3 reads CASNRGNGRNTEAFF. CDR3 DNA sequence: TGTGCCAGTAATCGAGGCAACGGGAGGAACACTGAAGCTTTCTTT.

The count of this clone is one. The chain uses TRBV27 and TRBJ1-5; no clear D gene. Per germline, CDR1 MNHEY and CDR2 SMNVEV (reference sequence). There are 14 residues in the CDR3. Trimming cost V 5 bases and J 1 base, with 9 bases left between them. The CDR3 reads CASSPHNSNQPQHF. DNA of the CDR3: TGTGCCAGCAGTCCCCACAACAGCAATCAGCCCCAGCATTTT.

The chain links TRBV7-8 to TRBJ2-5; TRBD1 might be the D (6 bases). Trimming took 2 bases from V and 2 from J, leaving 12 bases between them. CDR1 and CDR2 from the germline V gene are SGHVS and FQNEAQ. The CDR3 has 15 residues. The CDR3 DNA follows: TGTGCCAGCAGCTTACTAGGACAGCCACAAGAGACCCAGTACTTC. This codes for CASSLLGQPQETQYF.

The CDR3 protein is CASSQFTGTSGWNEQFF. Written as DNA, the CDR3 is TGTGCCAGCAGCCAATTTACCGGGACTAGCGGGTGGAATGAGCAGTTCTTC. The V and J genes are TRBV3-1 (or the pseudogene TRBV3-2) and TRBJ2-1, with 12 bases matching TRBD2. The CDR3 spans 17 residues. Germline CDR1 reads LGHDT; CDR2 reads YNNKEL (reference sequence). Germline trimming cut 2 bases from V and 7 bases from J; bases unmatched to any gene: 9.

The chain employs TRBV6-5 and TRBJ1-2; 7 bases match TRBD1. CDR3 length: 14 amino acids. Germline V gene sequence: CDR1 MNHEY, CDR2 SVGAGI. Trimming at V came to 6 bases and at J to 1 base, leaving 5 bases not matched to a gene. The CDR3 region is CASRGTDLNYGYTF. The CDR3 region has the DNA TGTGCCAGCAGGGGGACAGACCTTAACTATGGCTACACCTTC.

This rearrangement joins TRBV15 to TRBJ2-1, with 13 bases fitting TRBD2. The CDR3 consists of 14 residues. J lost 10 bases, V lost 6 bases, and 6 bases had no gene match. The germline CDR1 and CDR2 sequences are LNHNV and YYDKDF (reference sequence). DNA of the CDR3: TGTGCCACCAGAGAACGGACTAGCGGGGGCGAGCAGTTCTTC. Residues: CATRERTSGGEQFF.